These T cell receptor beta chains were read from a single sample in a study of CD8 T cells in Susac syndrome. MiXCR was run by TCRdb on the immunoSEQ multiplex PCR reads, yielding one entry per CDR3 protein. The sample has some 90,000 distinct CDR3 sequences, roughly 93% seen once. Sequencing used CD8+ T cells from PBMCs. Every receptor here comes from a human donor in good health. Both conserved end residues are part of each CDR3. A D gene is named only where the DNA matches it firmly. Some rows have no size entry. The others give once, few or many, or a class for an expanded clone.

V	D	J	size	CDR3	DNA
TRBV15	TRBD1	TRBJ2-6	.	CATGDRGSGANVLTF	TGTGCCACTGGGGACAGGGGGTCTGGGGCCAACGTCCTGACTTTC
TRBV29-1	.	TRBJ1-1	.	CSVDTGMNTEAFF	TGCAGCGTGGACACAGGGATGAACACTGAAGCTTTCTTT
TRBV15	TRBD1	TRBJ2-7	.	CATSGGTGINEQYF	TGTGCCACCAGCGGGGGGACAGGGATCAACGAGCAGTACTTC
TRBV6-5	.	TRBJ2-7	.	CASSYSEGVEQYF	TGTGCCAGCAGTTACTCAGAGGGGGTCGAGCAGTACTTC
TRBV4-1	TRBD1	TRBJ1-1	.	CASSHYRGTEAFF	TGCGCCAGCAGCCACTACAGGGGCACTGAAGCTTTCTTT
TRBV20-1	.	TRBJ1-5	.	CSARGGEGEQPQHF	TGCAGTGCTAGAGGGGGAGAGGGTGAGCAGCCCCAGCATTTT
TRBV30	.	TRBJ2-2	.	CAWSVNGNTGELFF	TGTGCCTGGAGTGTAAACGGTAACACCGGGGAGCTGTTTTTT
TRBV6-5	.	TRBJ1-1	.	CASTLGGVATFF	TGTGCCAGCACCCTCGGAGGGGTCGCGACTTTCTTT
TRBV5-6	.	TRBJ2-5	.	CASSEGSETQYF	TGTGCCAGCAGCGAGGGATCGGAGACCCAGTACTTC
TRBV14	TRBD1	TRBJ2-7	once	CASSRSRGTGELYEQYF	TGTGCCAGCAGCCGATCTCGAGGGACAGGGGAACTCTACGAGCAGTACTTC
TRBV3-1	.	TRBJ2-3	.	CASSQGLSSTDTQYF	TGTGCCAGCAGCCAAGGACTTTCTAGCACAGATACGCAGTATTTT
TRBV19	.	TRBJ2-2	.	CASSARHSGTGELFF	TGTGCCAGTAGTGCCCGACACTCGGGCACCGGGGAGCTGTTTTTT
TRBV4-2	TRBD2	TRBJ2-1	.	CASREERGSSYNEQFF	TGTGCCAGCAGGGAGGAGCGGGGAAGCTCCTACAATGAGCAGTTCTTC
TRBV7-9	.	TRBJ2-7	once	CASSFQGGDYEQYF	TGTGCCAGCAGCTTCCAGGGTGGGGACTACGAGCAGTACTTC
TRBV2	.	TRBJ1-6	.	CASSDGQLSYNSPLHF	TGTGCCAGCAGTGATGGTCAGCTCTCCTATAATTCACCCCTCCACTTT
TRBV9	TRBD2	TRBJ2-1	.	CASSVGTSGGVYNEQFF	TGTGCCAGCAGCGTAGGAACTAGCGGGGGGGTCTACAATGAGCAGTTCTTC
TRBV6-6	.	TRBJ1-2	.	CASSPTDYGYTF	TGTGCCAGCAGTCCCACCGACTATGGCTACACCTTC
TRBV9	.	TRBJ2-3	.	CASSVVGRSGDTQYF	TGTGCCAGCAGCGTAGTGGGGAGATCCGGAGATACGCAGTATTTT
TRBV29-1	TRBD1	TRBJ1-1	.	CSVSGTVNTEAFF	TGCAGCGTTTCCGGGACAGTGAACACTGAAGCTTTCTTT
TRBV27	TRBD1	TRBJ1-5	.	CASSPGTGGKQPQHF	TGTGCCAGCAGTCCCGGGACAGGGGGCAAACAGCCCCAGCATTTT
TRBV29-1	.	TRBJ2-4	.	CSVDRGTKNIQYF	TGCAGCGTTGACAGGGGTACCAAAAACATTCAGTACTTC
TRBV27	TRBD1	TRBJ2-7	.	CASSSLQGASHYEQYF	TGTGCCAGCAGCTCACTACAGGGGGCTTCGCACTACGAGCAGTACTTC